These T cell receptor beta chains were read from a single sample in a study of tumor-infiltrating lymphocytes in localized non-small cell lung cancer. Assay: immunoSEQ multiplex PCR; the TCRdb copy retains only in-frame clones and omits some. The table lists about 15,000 clones, roughly 70% of them singletons. Material: uninvolved lung tissue not adjacent to the tumor. Receptors originate from a human donor with non-small cell lung cancer. CDR3s include the opening cysteine and the closing phenylalanine or tryptophan. A D gene is named only where the DNA matches it firmly. Expanded clones get a size class; other rows say once, few or many, or leave the size out.

cdr3_aa,cdr3_nt,j_call,v_call,clone_size,d_call
CASRGRRLPTDTQYF,TGTGCCAGCAGGGGGAGAAGGCTACCCACAGATACGCAGTATTTT,TRBJ2-3,TRBV6-1,.,.
CASSGTDPNYGYTF,TGTGCCAGCAGCGGCACGGACCCGAACTATGGCTACACCTTC,TRBJ1-2,TRBV6-1,few,.
CASSPIGQGETEAFF,TGTGCCAGCTCACCTATAGGACAGGGAGAGACTGAAGCTTTCTTT,TRBJ1-1,TRBV18,.,TRBD1
CASSPRTSGGAAETQYF,TGTGCCAGCAGCCCCCGGACTAGCGGGGGGGCCGCAGAGACCCAGTACTTC,TRBJ2-5,TRBV14,medium-sized,TRBD2
CASSQDRLRWPLLREKLFF,TGCGCCAGCAGCCAAGATCGATTGCGGTGGCCCCTACTTCGAGAAAAACTGTTTTTT,TRBJ1-4,TRBV4-1,.,.
CASSYRVEGYQETQYF,TGTGCCAGCAGCTACAGGGTGGAGGGTTACCAAGAGACCCAGTACTTC,TRBJ2-5,TRBV5-6,.,.
CASRQGEVYTGELFF,TGTGCCAGCAGACAGGGGGAAGTGTACACCGGGGAGCTGTTTTTT,TRBJ2-2,TRBV2,.,TRBD1
CASSQSSYGYTF,TGTGCCAGCAGCCAGTCTTCCTATGGCTACACCTTC,TRBJ1-2,TRBV2,.,.
CSVEGTSGGITDTQYF,TGCAGCGTTGAGGGGACTAGCGGGGGGATCACAGATACGCAGTATTTT,TRBJ2-3,TRBV29-1,.,TRBD2
CASSIEEGVTYNEQFF,TGTGCCAGTAGTATAGAGGAAGGGGTGACTTACAATGAGCAGTTCTTC,TRBJ2-1,TRBV19,.,.
CASSPNAGGPNSNTEAFF,TGTGCCAGCAGCCCGAACGCTGGGGGGCCGAATTCGAACACTGAAGCTTTCTTT,TRBJ1-1,TRBV7-3,.,.
CASSVGQGGSQPQHF,TGTGCCAGCAGCGTAGGACAGGGAGGTAGTCAGCCCCAGCATTTT,TRBJ1-5,TRBV9,few,TRBD1
CASSEMGTEAFF,TGTGCCAGCAGTGAAATGGGCACTGAAGCTTTCTTT,TRBJ1-1,TRBV2,.,.
CAWTRLDRSYEQYF,TGTGCCTGGACCCGATTGGACAGATCCTACGAGCAGTACTTC,TRBJ2-7,TRBV30,.,.
CASRETGAGNTIYF,TGTGCCAGCAGAGAGACAGGGGCTGGAAACACCATATATTTT,TRBJ1-3,TRBV6-6,.,TRBD1
CAISESTGSGQPQHF,TGTGCCATCAGTGAGTCCACAGGGTCGGGTCAGCCCCAGCATTTT,TRBJ1-5,TRBV10-3,.,.
CASSLARAASYNEQFF,TGTGCCAGCAGCTTAGCGAGGGCAGCCTCCTACAATGAGCAGTTCTTC,TRBJ2-1,TRBV7-9,.,.
CASSLGSPRDEQYF,TGTGCCAGCAGCCTTGGCTCACCTAGGGACGAGCAGTACTTC,TRBJ2-7,TRBV11-1,few,.
CASSFGITGSTAGRLGDNEQFF,TGTGCCAGCAGTTTCGGCATCACAGGTTCGACAGCGGGACGATTAGGAGACAATGAGCAGTTCTTC,TRBJ2-1,TRBV28,.,TRBD2
CASSTGPVLGEQYF,TGTGCCAGCAGCACAGGGCCTGTCTTGGGCGAGCAGTACTTC,TRBJ2-7,TRBV28,medium-sized,.
CASRPPTGIYGYTF,TGCGCCAGCAGACCCCCGACAGGGATCTATGGCTACACCTTC,TRBJ1-2,TRBV5-1,medium-sized,TRBD1
CAWSRDGLNTEAFF,TGTGCCTGGAGTCGGGACGGACTGAACACTGAAGCTTTCTTT,TRBJ1-1,TRBV30,few,.
CAWSVQGGTDTQYF,TGTGCCTGGAGTGTGCAGGGAGGCACAGATACGCAGTATTTT,TRBJ2-3,TRBV30,.,.
CASSETPNYGYTF,TGTGCCAGCAGTGAAACCCCAAACTATGGCTACACCTTC,TRBJ1-2,TRBV25-1,.,.
CASHPSGRYTF,TGTGCCTCCCACCCCTCCGGGAGGTACACCTTC,TRBJ1-2,TRBV30,.,.
CASHRTSGWGNEQYF,TGTGCCAGCCACCGGACTAGCGGATGGGGAAACGAGCAGTACTTC,TRBJ2-7,TRBV6-5,.,TRBD2
CASRPAGGTGELFF,TGTGCCAGCAGGCCAGCGGGGGGCACCGGGGAGCTGTTTTTT,TRBJ2-2,TRBV6-1,.,TRBD2
CASSSLQTGELFF,TGCGCCAGCAGCTCTCTCCAGACCGGGGAGCTGTTTTTT,TRBJ2-2,TRBV5-1,.,.
CASSPQGSYQPQHF,TGTGCCAGCAGTCCACAGGGTTCTTATCAGCCCCAGCATTTT,TRBJ1-5,TRBV6-5,medium-sized,.
CSVGGQGETSTDTQYF,TGCAGCGTTGGGGGACAGGGCGAAACTAGCACAGATACGCAGTATTTT,TRBJ2-3,TRBV29-1,.,TRBD1
CSVPDHPGHDRNEQFF,TGCAGCGTCCCGGACCACCCAGGGCACGATAGGAATGAGCAGTTCTTC,TRBJ2-1,TRBV29-1,once,.
CASSVSHNTEAFF,TGTGCCAGCAGTGTGTCTCATAACACTGAAGCTTTCTTT,TRBJ1-1,TRBV2,.,.
CASSLGGTNYGYTF,TGCGCCAGCAGCTTGGGGGGTACTAACTATGGCTACACCTTC,TRBJ1-2,TRBV5-1,.,.
CASSAGRASGEQETQYF,TGTGCCAGCAGCGCCGGGAGGGCTAGCGGGGAACAAGAGACCCAGTACTTC,TRBJ2-5,TRBV7-9,few,TRBD2
CSVRPGGDTQYF,TGCAGCGTCCGACCCGGGGGAGATACGCAGTATTTT,TRBJ2-3,TRBV29-1,.,.
CASRGTVEQYF,TGTGCCAGCAGGGGGACAGTCGAGCAGTACTTC,TRBJ2-7,TRBV7-2,.,TRBD1
CASSFTVSGANVLTF,TGCGCCAGCAGCTTCACAGTCTCTGGGGCCAACGTCCTGACTTTC,TRBJ2-6,TRBV5-1,few,.
CASSQAGYLNTIYF,TGTGCCAGCAGCCAAGCTGGCTACCTAAACACCATATATTTT,TRBJ1-3,TRBV14,few,.
CASSPGPNYGYTF,TGCGCCAGCAGCCCGGGACCGAACTATGGCTACACCTTC,TRBJ1-2,TRBV4-1,.,.
CASSEGLTNTGELFF,TGTGCCAGCAGCGAGGGACTTACGAACACCGGGGAGCTGTTTTTT,TRBJ2-2,TRBV5-4,.,.
CASSLASGDYGYTF,TGTGCCAGCAGCTTAGCGTCAGGAGATTATGGCTACACCTTC,TRBJ1-2,TRBV7-2,.,.
CAIGVRENTGELFF,TGTGCCATCGGAGTAAGGGAGAACACCGGGGAGCTGTTTTTT,TRBJ2-2,TRBV10-3,few,.
CASSRAGVNTGELFF,TGTGCCAGCAGCCGAGCGGGAGTTAACACCGGGGAGCTGTTTTTT,TRBJ2-2,TRBV14,.,TRBD2
CASSLWGQVGAGELFF,TGTGCCAGCAGTTTATGGGGACAGGTGGGGGCCGGGGAGCTGTTTTTT,TRBJ2-2,TRBV27,.,TRBD1
CASSSTGGYLQPQHF,TGTGCCAGCAGTTCGACAGGGGGCTACCTTCAGCCCCAGCATTTT,TRBJ1-5,TRBV28,.,TRBD1
CASSPGGPHQPQHF,TGTGCCAGTAGTCCAGGGGGGCCCCATCAGCCCCAGCATTTT,TRBJ1-5,TRBV19,.,TRBD1
CASSLGWGASTFGYTF,TGTGCCAGCAGCTTAGGTTGGGGCGCAAGTACCTTCGGCTACACCTTC,TRBJ1-2,TRBV7-8,.,.
CASSQLLKPPYEQYF,TGCGCCAGCAGCCAACTTCTCAAGCCCCCATACGAGCAGTACTTC,TRBJ2-7,TRBV4-1,few,.
CSVDVTGISGANVLTF,TGCAGCGTTGATGTGACAGGGATATCTGGGGCCAACGTCCTGACTTTC,TRBJ2-6,TRBV29-1,.,TRBD1
CARSIGPRWETQYF,TGTGCCAGAAGCATTGGGCCCCGTTGGGAGACCCAGTACTTC,TRBJ2-5,TRBV5-3,.,.
CASSSQGGGNENEQYF,TGTGCCAGCAGCTCCCAGGGGGGCGGAAATGAGAACGAGCAGTACTTC,TRBJ2-7,TRBV7-6,few,.
CASSYRQETQYF,TGTGCCAGCAGTTACCGTCAAGAGACCCAGTACTTC,TRBJ2-5,TRBV6-6,few,.
CASSLPPAYNEQFF,TGTGCCAGCAGCTTGCCCCCGGCGTACAATGAGCAGTTCTTC,TRBJ2-1,TRBV13,.,.
CASSVEGTGSSYEQYF,TGTGCCAGCAGCGTAGAGGGGACAGGGTCTTCATACGAGCAGTACTTC,TRBJ2-7,TRBV9,.,TRBD1
CAWSVRQLRTEAFF,TGTGCCTGGAGTGTACGGCAGCTGCGCACTGAAGCTTTCTTT,TRBJ1-1,TRBV30,.,.
CASSQDREVSEQYF,TGTGCCAGCAGCCAAGATAGGGAGGTTAGCGAGCAGTACTTC,TRBJ2-7,TRBV4-2,few,.
CASSPPYGRFVSCGYTF,TGCGCCAGCAGTCCCCCATACGGGCGTTTCGTTAGTTGTGGCTACACCTTC,TRBJ1-2,TRBV23-1,.,.
CASSLASAKQFF,TGCGCCAGCAGCTTGGCTTCGGCTAAGCAGTTCTTC,TRBJ2-1,TRBV5-1,.,.
CASSLGPNSEAFF,TGTGCCAGCAGCCTGGGCCCTAACAGTGAAGCTTTCTTT,TRBJ1-1,TRBV11-3,.,.
CSVVPGLAVDYEQYF,TGCAGCGTTGTGCCAGGACTAGCGGTAGACTACGAGCAGTACTTC,TRBJ2-7,TRBV29-1,.,TRBD2